The following is a T cell receptor beta chain sequence with its context. This clone showed up just a few times. The specificity of this receptor is unknown. Base qualities are missing; no much larger clone stands one base away. Libraries were prepared through the immunoSEQ multiplex PCR assay. For the multiplex PCR, a mixture combining 60 forward primers for TCR Vbeta segments and 13 reverse primers for TCR Jbeta segments was used. The CDR3 region of rearranged TCR beta genes was amplified from genomic DNA with a multiplex PCR assay. On the Illumina HiSeq System, the amplified TCR beta libraries were sequenced as 87-base-pair reads. The original methods were these. A later analysis tallied around 80 million unique TCR beta chains across the 700 or so repertoires, and about 10 million of those chains were shared by two or more donors. To remove PCR and sequencing errors, raw reads were error-corrected and collapsed into unique sequences using a nearest-neighbor algorithm that merged closely related sequences. Alignment of CDR3 sequences to IMGT reference sequences was used to assign V, D and J gene segments. Each retained sequence needed at least a six-nucleotide match to both a V gene segment and a J gene segment. Rearrangements were called productive when the CDR3 lacked stop codons and stayed in frame with V and J; all others were non-productive. CDR3 was defined according to IMGT convention as the region running from the second conserved V-encoded cysteine to the conserved J-encoded phenylalanine. Sequences without an unambiguous match to a single V gene segment were excluded from the earlier analysis of a few hundred of the donors. An earlier analysis of 587 of the donors called V segments functional above 56.7% productive rearrangements and segregating when the between-donor standard deviation exceeded 5%. A statistical classification framework was developed to diagnose cytomegalovirus status using the catalog of TCR beta chain sequences. V and J gene assignment, in a later analysis, came from comparing TCR nucleotide sequences with IMGT/GENE-DB human TR gene sequences. The TCRdist pipeline was used in a later analysis to assign CDR3 sequences and most-parsimonious VDJ recombination scenarios. In a later analysis, each TCR beta chain was defined by its CDR3 amino acid sequence together with its V-gene family, and reads lacking a unique V-gene family were excluded. To address suspected cross-contamination and a sequencing artifact, a later analysis removed 450 to 700 highly shared, low-generation-probability nucleotide sequences. In a later analysis, a clonal expansion index was calculated for each public chain from normalized within-repertoire ranks of inferred template counts. In a later analysis, generation probabilities were computed using a VDJ recombination model fitted to out-of-frame rearrangements, and the results were checked against IGoR. In a later analysis, TCR-TCR, TCR-HLA and TCR-CMV co-occurrence was scored with hypergeometric tests, and a repertoire-size bias correction was applied to TCR pairs. To estimate false discovery rates, a later analysis permuted the HLA or CMV assignments 20 times. A later analysis grouped co-occurring TCRs with DBSCAN, adding TCRdist sequence similarity when clustering within HLA-allele-positive subsets. Repertoires with fewer than 30,000 or more than 120,000 public chains were left out of co-occurrence clustering, as were four to six repertoires with anomalous nucleotide sharing. TCRdb's version of the immuneACCESS table is confined to in-frame rearrangements and falls short of the full clone set. An unresolved V gene accounts for under half of the shortfall where checked; the remainder is of unknown origin. V, J and clone size were drawn from that table, and D and trimming were deduced from the DNA. Counted in this sample were over 200,000 clones; about 75% of them appeared once. Roughly 2% of the sample comes from the top ten.

In total, roughly 710 healthy bone marrow donors made up the cohort. Cohort members were all nominally healthy when sampled, although unrecorded immune exposures were likely present. The donor tested CMV seronegative and was one of the 352 seronegative cohort members. A peripheral blood sample was provided by each donor, and peripheral blood mononuclear cells were used for TCR beta sequencing. Genomic DNA extraction from the blood cell samples was performed with the Qiagen DNeasy Blood Extraction Kit. This sample is drawn from a study of cytomegalovirus exposure and HLA in healthy donors (dated by TCRdb to about 2017). At the level of the whole study: According to an earlier analysis of a few hundred of the donors, roughly 180 million T cells yielded 90 million to 140 million unique TCR beta sequences and 276 Gb of sequence data. Approximately 330 gigabases of sequencing data and 75 million to 85 million unique TCR sequences made up an early release that covered approximately 620 HLA-typed donors. The genetic ancestry cluster associated with self-reported Caucasian donors included roughly four fifths of the roughly 400 genotyped donors. The study aimed to test whether signatures of past pathogen exposure could be identified by cataloging public T cell receptors. The T cell repertoires of 666 subjects were profiled by immunosequencing and related to cytomegalovirus serostatus. A separate validation cohort of roughly 120 different subjects was used in addition to the approximately 610-subject first cohort. To predict cytomegalovirus infection status, the study brought together high-throughput TCR immunosequencing, statistical association of individual TCRs with disease status, and machine learning. A later analysis re-analyzed previously published TCR beta repertoires from approximately 700 donors and added high-resolution HLA genotyping to study TCR occurrence patterns. In the later analysis, no new phenotypic data were used to find candidate immune exposures; instead, reliance was placed on TCR beta sequences and their occurrence across donors. An earlier analysis of about 600 of the donors used high-throughput TCR beta sequencing to judge whether each TCR beta V gene segment behaved as functional or pseudogenic. Donor age, sex, ethnicity and CMV serostatus were compiled together with the repertoire data. Genome-wide SNP genotypes for about 65% of the roughly 670 donors were used in a later genetic analysis, which treated that subset as a discovery cohort. Every repertoire in the discovery cohort had been generated on one and the same sequencing platform. HLA typing covered class I and class II loci at four-digit resolution. The number of donors typed differed by locus, with roughly 629-640 for A, B, C, DRB1 and DQB1, 522 for DQA1, nearly 610 for DPA1, and 450 to 480 for DPB1. Because of strong linkage in the cohort, roughly five DR-DQ haplotypes were treated as single units for association and clustering. Among about 390 genotyped donors of the cohort, an average of about 240,000 unique TCR beta nucleotide sequences were sequenced per donor, around 20% of them non-productive. General study outcomes and caveats: In a later analysis, HLA-associated TCR beta chains were found to be more clonally expanded and to have lower generation probabilities than equally common non-associated chains. Because HLA typing was missing for some donors at each locus, association tests included only the typed subset. When HLA alleles, especially DR and DQ, strongly co-occurred, attributing TCR associations to individual alleles was difficult. The authors suggested that the approach could potentially be generalized to other disease states and immunological phenotypes. The cohort was sequenced for TCR beta chains only, and without alpha or paired-chain data the features that could be detected were limited. A later genetic analysis associated a missense DCLRE1C variant with V-gene and J-gene trimming of TCR beta chains, and an independent cohort replicated the association. A further reported finding was that TCR beta sequences accurately predicted the HLA-A and HLA-B alleles for most subjects in the first cohort. The earlier analysis of 587 of the donors excluded around 17 rarely observed V segments, including chromosome 9 orphons, because counts were too low. Compared with the approximately 700-donor mean, donors in an Asian-associated ancestry cluster had fewer N-insertions in productive TCRs, according to a later genetic analysis. Three of the identified cytomegalovirus-associated TCR beta chains were confirmed in vitro to be specific for cytomegalovirus antigens. Correlated functional status among segregating V segments might be attributable to linkage disequilibrium, but an unknown experimental factor could not be ruled out. Broadly in line with IMGT annotations, most TCR beta V segments showed up in productive rearrangements about 90% or about 30% of the time in an earlier analysis of several hundred of the donors. Because the 87-base-pair reads could not distinguish some IMGT-functional V segments, including TRBV6-2 and TRBV6-3, those segments were excluded. A later analysis found that most CMV-associated TCR beta chains appeared HLA-restricted, with HLA associations seemingly driven largely by CMV exposure. The classifier was reported to diagnose cytomegalovirus status with high specificity and sensitivity in both the original cohort and the validation cohort. The only immune exposure information available for the cohort was CMV serostatus. The sequencing pipeline was judged likely to have produced a cluster of highly shared sequence variants as a technical artifact. Most TCR sequences were observed very rarely across donors, whereas some public TCRs were present in many individuals. Specific HLA alleles were associated with 15,000 to 20,000 TCR beta sequences at a false discovery rate of 0.05 in a later analysis. In a later analysis, TCR association rates were found to vary across HLA loci, with the most associated TCRs seen for DRB1 alleles and the fewest for HLA-C alleles. The study gave a list of about 150 TCR beta chains associated with cytomegalovirus. A later analysis reported that several top co-occurrence clusters appeared linked to parvovirus B19, influenza, CMV and Epstein-Barr virus. Sequencing depth was assumed to be roughly uniform across donors in the presence/absence analyses, though that assumption may not hold.

The CDR3 holds 15 amino acids from the cysteine to the phenylalanine. The sequence is cut down to CDR3 DNA, 45 bases in frame from base 1. The junction shows trimming of 3 bases on V and 0 bases on J, plus 12 bases between the germline ends. The germline V gene specifies SNHLY as CDR1 and FYNNEI as CDR2. This chain joins TRBV2 to TRBJ2-7; the D gene is unclear. Sequenced sample: PBMCs. This receptor was taken from a young woman in good health and CMV-seronegative. The bases read TGTGCCAGCAGTGATCCGGCGGAATTCTCCTACGAGCAGTACTTC. Its protein is CASSDPAEFSYEQYF.